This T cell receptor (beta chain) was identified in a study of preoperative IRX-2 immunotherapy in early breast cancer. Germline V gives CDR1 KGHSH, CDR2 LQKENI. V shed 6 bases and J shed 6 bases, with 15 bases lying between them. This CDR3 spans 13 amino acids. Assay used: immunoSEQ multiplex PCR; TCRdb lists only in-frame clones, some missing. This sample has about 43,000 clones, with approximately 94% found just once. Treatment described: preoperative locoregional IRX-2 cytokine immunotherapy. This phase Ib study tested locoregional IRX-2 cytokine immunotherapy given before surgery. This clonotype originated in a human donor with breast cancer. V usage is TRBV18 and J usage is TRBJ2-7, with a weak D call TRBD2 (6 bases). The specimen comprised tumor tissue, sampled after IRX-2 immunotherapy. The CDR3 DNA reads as TGTGCCAGCTCCCCCCGGGGGATTAGCGAGCAGTACTTC. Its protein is CASSPRGISEQYF.